This T cell receptor beta chain was sequenced for a study of response to subunit inactivated influenza vaccine. Via MiXCR, TCRdb re-called the RT-PCR reads, giving one row per CDR3 protein. The sample has over 800,000 distinct CDR3 sequences; over 20% are singletons. Study-wide results and limits: The authors suggested that every seasonal influenza vaccination recruits few new T cells.

This CDR3 region has 15 residues. Between the trimmed V and J ends, which lost 4 bases and 0 bases, there was a span of 9 bases. Germline CDR1 SNHLY, CDR2 FYNNEI. This clonotype was counted ten times or more. Its antigen is as yet unknown. The TCR comes from a man aged 50 or older who received an inactivated influenza vaccine. The rearrangement joins TRBV2 to TRBJ2-2, with D possibly TRBD2 on 7 matching bases. Sample: PBMCs from blood, taken roughly 5 days after vaccination. The CDR3 reads CASSGGGPNTGELFF. Here the CDR3 DNA reads TGTGCCAGCAGTGGCGGGGGCCCGAACACCGGGGAGCTGTTTTTT.